Here is one T cell receptor beta chain with its context. Its antigen is not identified. The PCR contained 60 Vbeta and 13 Jbeta primers. TCRdb's table, derived via immunoSEQ multiplex PCR, lists solely in-frame clones and lacks some. The table lists 150,000 or so clones, 70% to 80% of them singletons, with 1.4% to 1.5% in the top ten. Per the germline V gene, CDR1 is ENHRY and CDR2 is SYGVKD. V lost 6 bases to trimming and J lost 3 bases; unmatched junction nucleotides: 6. This CDR3 spans 15 amino acids. This sample was taken from a study of cytomegalovirus exposure and HLA in healthy donors. Study-level findings and limits: Associated with cytomegalovirus, according to the listing, were 150 to 200 TCR beta chains.

The clonotype originates from a female donor in good health and CMV-seronegative. The chain is built from TRBV10-3 and TRBJ2-3, with 10 bases fitting TRBD2. The sequencing sample was made of PBMCs. The CDR3, as DNA: TGTGCCATCAGACCACTAGCGGGACCTACAGATACGCAGTATTTT. This codes for CAIRPLAGPTDTQYF.